This T cell receptor (beta chain) was captured in a study of molecular identifiers for immune sequencing clone quantification. MiXCR was run by TCRdb on the PCR reads, yielding one entry per CDR3 protein. This table holds about 640,000 distinct CDR3 sequences, around 20% found once. This clonotype was seen a single time. This may stem from a read error, because a much larger clone lies one nucleotide away. This CDR3 is built from 15 residues. Germline values: CDR1 MDHEN, CDR2 SYDVKM. The clonotype comes from a human donor in good health. Some libraries in this study had Jurkat cell RNA spiked in. The chain links TRBV28 to TRBJ2-7, with 7 bases that match TRBD2. Sequencing was performed on naive CD8+ T cells from blood, with Jurkat cell RNA spiked in. Subset defined: FACS-sorted CD8+CD4-CCR7+CD45RA+ naive T cells. As DNA, the CDR3 is TGTGCCAGCGGTTTTCCTGGGGCGGGAGATCCCGAGCAGTACTTC. It translates to CASGFPGAGDPEQYF.